What follows are 18 T cell receptor beta chains derived from one specimen sequenced in a study of T cell changes during pregnancy in multiple sclerosis. Sequencing used immunoSEQ multiplex PCR; TCRdb keeps in-frame clones, though not all of them. The table shows about 99,000 clones, with about 94% occurring only once. The sample was peripheral blood, taken after pregnancy. Receptors were obtained from a female donor with multiple sclerosis, enrolled in a pregnancy study.

V gene TRBV27 combines with J gene TRBJ1-2, with 7 bases aligning to TRBD1. There are 13 residues in the CDR3. V shed 5 bases, J shed 9 bases, and the junction held 9 bases outside the gene matches. Germline CDR1 and CDR2: MNHEY and SMNVEV (reference sequence). The CDR3 sequence: CASSPRRQGSYTF. CDR3 nucleotides: TGTGCCAGCAGTCCCAGACGACAGGGAAGCTACACCTTC.

The chain links TRBV9 to TRBJ1-1, with TRBD1 matching over 10 bases. The CDR3 runs 15 residues. Germline V gene sequence: CDR1 SGDLS, CDR2 YYNGEE. Trimming took 5 bases from V and 2 from J; bases not matched to a gene: 6. CDR3 protein: CASRGTGVGNTEAFF. The CDR3 region has the DNA TGTGCCAGCAGGGGGACAGGGGTGGGTAACACTGAAGCTTTCTTT.

The chain combines TRBV7-8 with TRBJ1-1; D is uncertain. The V end was cut by 1 base, the J end by 0 bases, with 12 bases between. This CDR3 has 16 amino acids. Germline V gene sequence: CDR1 SGHVS, CDR2 FQNEAQ. CDR3 region: CASSLEQLFMNTEAFF. In DNA form, the CDR3 reads TGTGCCAGCAGCTTAGAACAACTATTCATGAACACTGAAGCTTTCTTT. The full variable domain, rest sourced from reference TRBV7-8 and TRBJ1-1, is GAGVSQSPRYKVAKRGQDVALRCDPISGHVSLFWYQQALGQGPEFLTYFQNEAQLDKSGLPSDRFFAERPEGSVSTLKIQRTQQEDSAVYLCASSLEQLFMNTEAFFGQGTRLTVV.

The V and J genes are TRBV10-3 and TRBJ2-1; the D gene is possibly TRBD2 (6 bases). Deletions cut 9 bases from V and 7 bases from J, with 13 bases between. The CDR3 has 12 amino acids. CDR1 ENHRY and CDR2 SYGVKD come from the germline V gene. CDR3 region: CAMLGGANEQFF. The CDR3, as DNA: TGTGCCATGCTCGGCGGGGCTAATGAGCAGTTCTTC.

This clone is a singleton in its sample. The rearrangement joins TRBV4-3 to TRBJ2-2, with D perhaps TRBD1 (5 bases). The V and J ends lost 4 bases and 6 bases respectively, with 12 bases between them. The CDR3 has 14 residues. Per germline, CDR1 LGHNA and CDR2 YSLEER. The CDR3 DNA follows: TGCGCCAGCAGCCCCCTCATACAGGCCGGGGAGCTGTTTTTT. Its protein is CASSPLIQAGELFF.

The chain combines TRBV27 with TRBJ2-7; possible D gene TRBD1, 5 bases. The germline CDR1 and CDR2 sequences are MNHEY and SMNVEV (reference sequence). The ends were cut back, 3 bases at V and 3 bases at J, with 12 bases in the middle. This CDR3 comprises 14 residues. CDR3 residues: CASSLVDSYYEQYF. DNA of the CDR3: TGTGCCAGCAGTTTGGTAGACAGCTACTACGAGCAGTACTTC.

The CDR3 protein is CASSRGVGPETQYF. CDR3 nucleotide sequence: TGTGCCAGCAGCCGCGGGGTGGGCCCAGAGACCCAGTACTTC. This chain connects TRBV7-9 to TRBJ2-5, with D possibly being TRBD2 (6 bases). Trimming pared 5 bases from V and 4 bases from J, leaving 14 bases between. Per germline, CDR1 SEHNR and CDR2 FQNEAQ (reference sequence). The CDR3 contains 14 residues.

The V call is TRBV19, the J call TRBJ1-2; TRBD1 matches 7 bases. V dropped 5 bases and J dropped 3; count of bases not matched to a gene: 9. The CDR3 runs to 15 residues. CDR1 is LNHDA, CDR2 SQIVND, per germline (reference sequence). The CDR3 reads CASSLYPGTDYGYTF. The CDR3 coding sequence is TGTGCCAGTAGTTTATACCCCGGGACAGACTATGGCTACACCTTC.

The rearrangement uses TRBV4-1 and TRBJ2-2; 13 nucleotides match TRBD2. The CDR3 loop spans 17 amino acids. The germline V gene has CDR1 MGHRA and CDR2 YSYEKL. The V and J ends lost 3 bases and 3 bases, in that order; junction bases with no gene match: 4. The CDR3 spells CASSHLGLAGDTGELFF. The CDR3 nucleotides read TGCGCCAGCAGCCATCTCGGACTAGCGGGAGACACCGGGGAGCTGTTTTTT.

This sequence joins TRBV19 and TRBJ2-1; D unclear. This CDR3 spans 16 amino acids. Trimming shortened V by 3 bases and J by 7 bases, and 19 bases separated the two germline ends. Germline assignment: CDR1 LNHDA and CDR2 SQIVND (reference sequence). This CDR3 is CASSMGPYPPQNEQFF. As DNA, the CDR3 is TGTGCCAGTAGTATGGGCCCTTACCCCCCTCAGAATGAGCAGTTCTTC.

The chain joins TRBV7-8 to TRBJ1-2; D unresolved. V lost 1 base to trimming and J lost 4 bases, with 13 bases between them. The germline gives CDR1 SGHVS, CDR2 FQNEAQ. This CDR3 has 15 amino acids. CDR3 residues: CASSLGVNYVYGYTF. In nucleotides, the CDR3 is TGTGCCAGCAGCTTAGGTGTGAACTACGTCTATGGCTACACCTTC.

J is TRBJ2-6 and V is TRBV7-2; D not resolved. V shed 1 base and J shed 0 bases, with 4 bases lying between them. The CDR3 has 15 residues. Germline-derived CDR1 and CDR2 are SGHTA and FQGNSA. CDR3 in amino acids: CASSLVSSGANVLTF. The CDR3 nucleotides read TGTGCCAGCAGCTTAGTGAGCTCTGGGGCCAACGTCCTGACTTTC.

The CDR3 loop reads CASSLGGTGSGYTF. In DNA form, the CDR3 reads TGCGCCAGCAGCTTGGGCGGGACAGGGTCTGGCTACACCTTC. The chain is built from TRBV5-1 and TRBJ1-2; 9 nucleotides match TRBD1. The V gene end was trimmed by 0 bases and the J gene end by 7 bases; junction bases not matched to a gene: 4. The germline V gene encodes CDR1 SGHRS and CDR2 YFSETQ. The CDR3 sequence is 14 residues long.

In this sample, this clone turned up once. This chain joins TRBV28 and TRBJ1-5, with D tentatively TRBD1 (5 bases). The V end lost 5 bases, the J end lost 3 bases, and 14 bases lay between the germline ends. Germline assignment: CDR1 MDHEN and CDR2 SYDVKM. The CDR3 runs 15 residues. The CDR3 coding sequence is TGTGCCAGCAGTAAACCGACAGAGCTCAATCAGCCCCAGCATTTT. Amino acids: CASSKPTELNQPQHF.

In its sample, this clone was seen once. The chain combines TRBV13 with TRBJ2-7, with D tentatively TRBD1 (6 bases). The CDR3 is 15 amino acids. Germline V gene lookup returns CDR1 PRHDT and CDR2 FYEKMQ (reference sequence). The V end was cut by 3 bases, the J end by 0 bases, with 12 bases between. CDR3 DNA: TGTGCCAGCAGCTTTAGCTTAGGGGGCTCCTACGAGCAGTACTTC. Its translation is CASSFSLGGSYEQYF.

This chain joins TRBV7-2 and TRBJ2-1; D call uncertain. Trimming took off 2 bases at V and 0 bases at J, with 17 bases between the two ends. CDR3 length: 18 amino acids. Germline assignment: CDR1 SGHTA and CDR2 FQGNSA. CDR3 amino acids: CASSLRPSDRLSYNEQFF. In nucleotides, the CDR3 is TGTGCCAGCAGCTTACGTCCGAGCGACCGTCTCTCCTACAATGAGCAGTTCTTC.

The chain recombines TRBV14 with TRBJ1-2, with 8 bases matching TRBD1. The J segment lost 6 bases and the V segment lost 2 bases, leaving 8 bases of the junction unmatched. Germline V gene sequence: CDR1 SGHDN, CDR2 FVKESK. The CDR3 is 15 residues long. This chain's CDR3 is CASSQIPTGAHGYTF. The CDR3 coding sequence is TGTGCCAGCAGCCAAATCCCGACAGGGGCTCATGGCTACACCTTC.

The chain links TRBV19 to TRBJ1-1; 9 bases map to TRBD1. The CDR3 totals 14 residues. Germline loops: CDR1 LNHDA, CDR2 SQIVND (reference sequence). J lost 7 bases, V lost 3 bases, and 6 bases had no gene match. CDR3 in DNA: TGTGCCAGTAGTATGGGTGGACAGGGGAATGAAGCTTTCTTT. Translating it yields CASSMGGQGNEAFF.